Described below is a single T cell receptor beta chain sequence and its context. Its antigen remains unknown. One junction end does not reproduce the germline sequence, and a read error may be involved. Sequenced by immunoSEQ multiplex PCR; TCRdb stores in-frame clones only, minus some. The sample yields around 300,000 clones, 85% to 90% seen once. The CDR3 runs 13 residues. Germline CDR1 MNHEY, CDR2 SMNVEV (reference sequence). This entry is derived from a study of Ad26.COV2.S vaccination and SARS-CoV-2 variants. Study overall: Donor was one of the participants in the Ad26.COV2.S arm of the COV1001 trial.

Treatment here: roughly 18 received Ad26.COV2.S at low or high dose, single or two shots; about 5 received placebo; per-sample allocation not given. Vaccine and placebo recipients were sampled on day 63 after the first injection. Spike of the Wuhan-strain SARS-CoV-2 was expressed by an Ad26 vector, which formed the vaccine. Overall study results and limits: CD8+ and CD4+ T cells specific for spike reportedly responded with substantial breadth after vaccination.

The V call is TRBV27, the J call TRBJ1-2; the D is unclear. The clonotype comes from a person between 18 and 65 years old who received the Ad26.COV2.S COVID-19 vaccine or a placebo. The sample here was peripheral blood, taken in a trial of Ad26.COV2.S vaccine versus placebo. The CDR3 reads CATSPLINYGYTF. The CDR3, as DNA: TGTGCCACCAGTCCTCTCATAAACTATGGCTACACCTTC.